This T cell receptor (beta chain) was recovered during a study of blood T cell repertoires in COVID-19. Data came from immunoSEQ multiplex PCR; TCRdb stores just in-frame clones and leaves some out. The repertoire holds around 110,000 clones, with around three quarters as singletons. The junction had 5 bases not matched to a gene; V was cut back by 5 bases and J by 3 bases. The germline gives CDR1 MNHEY, CDR2 SMNVEV (reference sequence). CDR3 length: 14 amino acids. This clone was observed once. V gene TRBV27 combines with J gene TRBJ2-7; 9 bases agree with TRBD2. Sequences were obtained from peripheral blood. The TCR originated in a man between 60 and 75 years old with active or convalescent COVID-19. The CDR3 loop is CASSPRTSDYEQYF. The CDR3 nucleotides are TGTGCCAGCAGTCCCCGGACTAGCGACTACGAGCAGTACTTC.